Listed below are T cell receptor beta chains from one sample, sequenced in a study of beta chain features in type 1 diabetes. Generated by immunoSEQ multiplex PCR, the TCRdb table keeps only in-frame clones and is missing some. The data show a few hundred thousand clones, 16% seen once. The sequenced material came from naive CD4+ T cells from blood. The receptors originated from a man under 40 with type 1 diabetes. Both conserved end residues are part of each CDR3. The D gene is left open where the match is weak. Clone size is not always given. Where it is, it says once, few, many or a class for expanded clones.

-,13,-,TRBJ2-3,TRBV29-1,TGCAGCGCTGGACTACTTAGCACAGATACGCAGTATTTT,CSAGLLSTDTQYF
few,16,TRBD2,TRBJ2-3,TRBV15,TGTGCCACCAGGCCCGGGACTAGCGGGATCACAGATACGCAGTATTTT,CATRPGTSGITDTQYF
few,16,TRBD1,TRBJ2-5,TRBV25-1,TGTGCCAGCAGTTTGGGAACAGGGGTACCCCAAGAGACCCAGTACTTC,CASSLGTGVPQETQYF
few,13,-,TRBJ2-1,TRBV29-1,TGCAGCGTCGTCGGCCGAGCCTACAATGAGCAGTTCTTC,CSVVGRAYNEQFF
few,14,-,TRBJ2-1,TRBV7-3,TGTGCCAGCAGCCCCCCCAAAGCCCTTGGAGAGCAGTTCTTC,CASSPPKALGEQFF
-,13,-,TRBJ2-5,TRBV18,TGTGCCAGCTCACCGACACTCCAAGAGACCCAGTACTTC,CASSPTLQETQYF
few,14,-,TRBJ1-4,TRBV7-6,TGTGCCAGCAGCTTATATCGTAATAATGAAAAACTGTTTTTT,CASSLYRNNEKLFF
-,13,-,TRBJ2-1,TRBV5-1,TGCGCCAGCAGCTCCCTGGGACTGGATGAGCAGTTCTTC,CASSSLGLDEQFF
few,13,-,TRBJ2-7,TRBV5-1,TGCGCCAGCAGCCCTTACAGCTCCTACGAGCAGTACTTC,CASSPYSSYEQYF
-,17,-,TRBJ2-3,TRBV5-6,TGTGCCAGCACCACCGAGGCGGGGGCGCCCCACACAGATACGCAGTATTTT,CASTTEAGAPHTDTQYF
-,12,-,TRBJ1-2,TRBV30,TGTGCCTGGAGTGATACAGGGAAAGGCTACACCTTC,CAWSDTGKGYTF
-,15,-,TRBJ2-6,TRBV5-1,TGCGCCAGCAGCGCCGGACCATCTGGGGCCAACGTCCTGACTTTC,CASSAGPSGANVLTF